This TCR beta chain was obtained from a study of T cell responses to AZD1222 COVID-19 vaccine. Notes on this clone: Its antigen is currently unknown.

Assay used: immunoSEQ multiplex PCR; TCRdb lists only in-frame clones, some missing. There are roughly 84,000 clones in the sample; approximately 90% occur only once, and 1.5% lies in the top ten. Study results and caveats: Clonal diversity was possibly underestimated, and the donors were mostly white British, with more females.

This CDR3 contains 12 residues. Trimming removed 4 bases from V and 10 bases from J; junction bases left unmatched: 4. Looked up from germline, CDR1 is MNHEY and CDR2 is SMNVEV (reference sequence). J is TRBJ2-1 and V is TRBV27, with 7 bases lining up with TRBD1. The sample consisted of peripheral blood, taken on day 0 of AZD1222 vaccination. The clonotype was recovered from an adult in good health. The CDR3 bases are TGTGCCAGCAGTTGGGGGACAGCGGAGCAGTTCTTC. Translating it yields CASSWGTAEQFF.